The 32 T cell receptor beta chains listed next were all sequenced from one sample in a study of post-analysis software for immune sequencing data. Whole-study results and caveats: Elevated frequency relative to controls characterized four to six TRBV segments in patients, TRBV5-6, TRBV5-1 and TRBV20-1 among them.

For these TCRs, the target antigens are not known. Built from TCR beta cDNA, the libraries had unique molecular identifiers in them. TCRdb fed the PCR reads into MiXCR, producing one record per CDR3 protein. Of about 150,000 distinct CDR3 sequences in the sample, approximately 30% were seen once. Sequencing used blood. Receptors were obtained from a girl between 10 and 17 years old with multiple sclerosis.

Points on this clonotype: Mismatch with germline at one junction end may stem from a read error. V usage is TRBV14 and J usage is TRBJ2-3; 7 bases match TRBD2. Germline loops: CDR1 SGHDN, CDR2 FVKESK. The CDR3 covers 15 residues. The CDR3, as DNA: TGTGCCACCTATCTGCGGGAGTGGAGGCCAGATGCGCAGTATTTT. It is translated as CATYLREWRPDAQYF.

This clonotype has a handful of counts. The chain combines TRBV2 with TRBJ1-2; D is unresolved. Per germline, CDR1 SNHLY and CDR2 FYNNEI. Trimming pared 3 bases from V and 6 bases from J, leaving 11 bases between. CDR3 size: 13 residues. CDR3 DNA: TGTGCCAGCAGTGAGGACGGGTATAATGGCTACACCTTC. Encoded protein: CASSEDGYNGYTF.

About this clonotype itself: This CDR3 fails to terminate in the conserved phenylalanine or tryptophan, so it likely reflects a read error. The gene calls are TRBV10-3 and TRBJ1-2, with 11 bases matching TRBD1. The CDR3 has 16 residues. The V gene end was trimmed by 4 bases and the J gene end by 4 bases; junction bases not matched to a gene: 8. The germline V gene encodes CDR1 ENHRY and CDR2 SYGVKD. Here the CDR3 DNA reads TGTGCCATCAGTGTGGGACAGGGGGGTTCTGCCTATGGCTACACCTGC. This encodes CAISVGQGGSAYGYTC.

This clonotype appeared a few times. V usage is TRBV4-1 and J usage is TRBJ2-1, with 10 nucleotides matching TRBD1. The germline CDR1 and CDR2 sequences are MGHRA and YSYEKL. There are 16 residues in the CDR3. V shed 4 bases and J 8 bases; nucleotides not matched to a gene: 11. The CDR3 DNA reads as TGCGCCAGCAGCCCAGACGTGGGACAGGGGACTGATGAGCAGTTCTTC. This sequence encodes CASSPDVGQGTDEQFF.

The J gene is TRBJ2-7, the V gene TRBV7-2; D remains unclear. The CDR3 is 14 residues long. V lost 3 bases and J 0 bases, leaving 9 bases between the germline ends. The germline gives CDR1 SGHTA, CDR2 FQGNSA. The CDR3 bases are TGTGCCAGCAGCTTTTCCAGGAGCTCCTACGAGCAGTACTTC. It is translated as CASSFSRSSYEQYF.

A word on this clonotype: Possible read error: a much larger clone is one base away. This chain uses TRBV4-1 with TRBJ2-1, with D perhaps TRBD1 (6 bases). In germline, CDR1 is MGHRA, CDR2 YSYEKL. The CDR3 runs 13 residues. CDR3 residues: CASRARGTNEQIF. The CDR3 DNA follows: TGCGCCAGCCGGGCGAGGGGGACCAATGAGCAGATCTTC.

The chain recombines TRBV27 with TRBJ2-3; 11 bases map to TRBD2. Unmatched junction bases numbered 17, after V lost 5 bases and J lost 4 bases. Germline CDR1 is MNHEY and CDR2 is SMNVEV (reference sequence). CDR3 length: 19 amino acids. This CDR3 is CASSPLTSGSRFFADTQYF. For the CDR3, the DNA is TGTGCCAGCAGTCCTCTAACTAGCGGGAGTCGGTTTTTCGCAGATACGCAGTATTTT.

This clonotype was counted ten times or more. The V and J genes are TRBV18 and TRBJ2-1, with 7 bases identical to TRBD1. Germline assignment: CDR1 KGHSH and CDR2 LQKENI. This CDR3 is 13 amino acids long. With V trimmed by 3 bases and J by 4 bases, 0 bases remained unmatched. CDR3 loop: CASSPGQYNEQFF. DNA of the CDR3: TGTGCCAGCTCACCGGGACAGTACAATGAGCAGTTCTTC.

This clonotype turned up a few times. The junction differs from germline at one of its ends, possibly a read error. V gene TRBV7-9 combines with J gene TRBJ2-1; TRBD2 aligns across 12 bases. Per the germline V gene, CDR1 is SEHNR and CDR2 is FQNEAQ (reference sequence). There are 15 residues in the CDR3. The CDR3 nucleotides read TGTACCAGCAGCGGACTAGCGGGACCCTACAATGAGCAGTTCTTC. As protein: CTSSGLAGPYNEQFF.

The chain uses TRBV20-1 and TRBJ2-1; weak D call: TRBD2 (6 bases). The length of the CDR3 is 14 residues. The germline V gene encodes CDR1 DFQATT and CDR2 SNEGSKA (reference sequence). V gave up 6 bases and J gave up 2 bases, with 14 bases separating them. The CDR3 region is CSAQTRVAYNEQFF. The CDR3 nucleotides read TGCAGTGCCCAGACTAGAGTTGCCTACAATGAGCAGTTCTTC.

The rearrangement joins TRBV7-9 to TRBJ1-5; D is possibly TRBD1 (5 bases). The germline V gene encodes CDR1 SEHNR and CDR2 FQNEAQ (reference sequence). The CDR3 is made up of 15 amino acids. V was cut by 4 bases and J by 4 bases, with 14 bases left in between. The CDR3 spells CASSSRGGQNQPQHF. CDR3 sequence (DNA): TGTGCCAGCAGCTCCCGGGGCGGACAAAATCAGCCCCAGCATTTT.

V is TRBV7-2 and J is TRBJ2-7; 8 bases align to TRBD1. The length of the CDR3 is 16 residues. V was clipped by 5 bases and J by 0 bases; unmatched bases: 9. Germline loops: CDR1 SGHTA, CDR2 FQGNSA. In nucleotides, the CDR3 is TGTGCCAGCAGCCCAGGGACAGGAGGGGACTCCTACGAGCAGTACTTC. Its translation: CASSPGTGGDSYEQYF.

In regard to this clonotype: With a much larger clone just one base away, this may be a read error. The J gene is TRBJ2-7, the V gene TRBV21-1; TRBD2 is the table's D call, not checked against the DNA. TRBV21-1 is recorded as a pseudogene. The CDR3 has 20 amino acids. The CDR3 bases are TGTGCCAGCCGCAAAGCGCGGCAGTCCGGGAGGCTGTTACTTCCCTACGAGCAGTACTTC. This encodes CASRKARQSGRLLLPYEQYF.

This clonotype turned up a few times. The chain carries TRBV14 and TRBJ2-3; the D call may be TRBD1 or TRBD2 (5 bases each). With 0 bases removed from V and 4 bases from J, the gap between germline ends came to 23 bases. Looked up from germline, CDR1 is SGHDN and CDR2 is FVKESK. This CDR3 contains 19 residues. CDR3 sequence: CASSQDGPGERRGADTQYF. CDR3 DNA: TGTGCCAGCAGCCAAGACGGGCCGGGTGAGCGGAGAGGGGCAGATACGCAGTATTTT.

This clonotype was seen many times. V gene TRBV20-1 combines with J gene TRBJ2-5, with TRBD2 matching 8 bases. The CDR3 covers 14 residues. Trimming at V came to 3 bases and at J to 5 bases, leaving 8 bases not matched to a gene. Looked up from germline, CDR1 is DFQATT and CDR2 is SNEGSKA (reference sequence). The CDR3: CSASRAGAEETQYF. The CDR3 DNA sequence: TGCAGTGCTAGTCGAGCGGGAGCGGAGGAGACCCAGTACTTC.

The sample holds many counts of this clonotype. The chain uses TRBV20-1 and TRBJ2-3, with 11 bases aligning to TRBD2. Germline V gene lookup returns CDR1 DFQATT and CDR2 SNEGSKA (reference sequence). The junction had 11 bases not matched to a gene; V was cut back by 1 base and J by 2 bases. This CDR3 comprises 18 residues. The CDR3 DNA reads TGCAGTGCTAGAGTTCCTAGCGGGAGGCCGGGGCTCACAGATACGCAGTATTTT. Residues: CSARVPSGRPGLTDTQYF.

This clonotype came up many times. The chain recombines TRBV6-6 with TRBJ2-7; D gene uncertain. This CDR3 contains 11 residues. CDR1 is MNHNY, CDR2 SVGAGI, per germline (reference sequence). The ends were cut back, 5 bases at V and 5 bases at J, with 7 bases in the middle. The CDR3 protein is CASSPRDEQYF. CDR3 in DNA: TGTGCCAGCAGTCCCCGGGACGAGCAGTACTTC.

The sample holds one count of this clonotype. A read error is possible here, since a much larger clone lies one base away. The genes are TRBV5-5 and TRBJ2-3; 8 bases fit TRBD2. The junction had 15 bases not matched to a gene; V was cut back by 4 bases and J by 14 bases. The CDR3 is made up of 14 amino acids. Germline V gene data show CDR1 as SGHKS and CDR2 as YYEKEE (reference sequence). CDR3 in DNA: TGTGCCAGCAGCCCGAGACTAGCGACCCAAAATTGGTATTTT. Amino acids: CASSPRLATQNWYF.

Ten or more counts support this clonotype. The rearrangement uses TRBV6-6 and TRBJ2-1, with D perhaps matching TRBD2 (6 bases). The germline V gene has CDR1 MNHNY and CDR2 SVGAGI (reference sequence). The V and J ends lost 2 bases and 8 bases respectively, with 10 bases between them. The CDR3 totals 13 residues. As DNA, the CDR3 is TGTGCCAGCAGTTACGTGGGGGAGGATGAGCAGTTCTTC. This translates into CASSYVGEDEQFF.

This clonotype was observed a handful of times. The chain couples TRBV3-1 to TRBJ2-6; D gene ambiguous. CDR3 size: 17 residues. The germline V and J ends were trimmed by 3 bases and 0 bases, with 12 bases remaining between them. In germline, CDR1 is LGHDT, CDR2 YNNKEL (reference sequence). CDR3 DNA: TGTGCCAGCAGCCAGTTAAATCAGATCTCTGGGGCCAACGTCCTGACTTTC. Its protein product is CASSQLNQISGANVLTF.

This clonotype was found many times. This rearrangement joins TRBV24-1 to TRBJ2-3; 9 bases map to TRBD1. Germline V lookup: CDR1 KGHDR, CDR2 SFDVKD. Trimming removed 4 bases from V and 5 bases from J; junction bases left unmatched: 6. CDR3 length equals 15 residues. The CDR3 is CATSEPGQGKDTQYF. For the CDR3, the DNA is TGTGCCACCAGTGAGCCGGGACAGGGTAAAGATACGCAGTATTTT.

This clonotype has just a few counts. The chain links TRBV6-2 or TRBV6-3 to TRBJ2-7; 7 bases match TRBD1. The CDR3 contains 13 residues. The junction had 7 bases not matched to a gene; V was cut back by 7 bases and J by 4 bases. Germline lookup yields CDR1 MNHEY and CDR2 SVGEGT. This CDR3 reads CASTEGAYYEQYF. CDR3 nucleotides: TGTGCCAGCACCGAGGGGGCTTATTACGAGCAGTACTTC.

Worth noting for this clonotype: This may be a read error, as it is one base from a much larger clone. The chain carries TRBV6-4 and TRBJ2-1; 7 bases align to TRBD2. The CDR3 covers 16 residues. Germline lookup yields CDR1 MRHNA and CDR2 SNTAGT. In DNA form, the CDR3 reads TGTGCCAGCAGTCTTTTCGGGGGGAGCTCCTACGATGAGCAGTTCTTC. Protein product: CASSLFGGSSYDEQFF.

This clonotype has just a few counts. This chain links TRBV5-1 with TRBJ2-7; 8 nucleotides match TRBD2. The CDR3 loop spans 14 amino acids. V lost 6 bases to trimming and J lost 0 bases; unmatched junction nucleotides: 5. Germline V gives CDR1 SGHRS, CDR2 YFSETQ. CDR3 sequence (DNA): TGCGCCAGCACTGCTAGCGGGCCCTCCTACGAGCAGTACTTC. It translates to CASTASGPSYEQYF.

The chain combines TRBV2 with TRBJ2-7; 7 bases fit TRBD1. In germline, CDR1 is SNHLY, CDR2 FYNNEI. This CDR3 is 13 amino acids long. V shed 9 bases, J shed 3 bases, and the junction held 8 bases outside the gene matches. CDR3 DNA: TGTGCCAGTCAAGGACAGGCGGGCTACGAGCAGTACTTC. Encoded protein: CASQGQAGYEQYF.

As regards this clonotype: An end of the junction does not agree with germline; a read error may underlie this. V usage is TRBV11-2 and J usage is TRBJ2-7, with 9 bases that match TRBD1. Germline assignment: CDR1 SGHAT and CDR2 FQNNGV. The CDR3 loop spans 14 amino acids. This CDR3 reads CAGSPGQGFYEQYF. CDR3 sequence (DNA): TGTGCCGGCAGCCCGGGACAGGGTTTCTACGAGCAGTACTTC.

The sample holds a few counts of this clonotype. This chain joins TRBV27 and TRBJ2-7; 8 bases align to TRBD1. This CDR3 has 13 amino acids. Per germline, CDR1 MNHEY and CDR2 SMNVEV (reference sequence). V lost 6 bases to trimming and J lost 3 bases; unmatched junction nucleotides: 4. CDR3 coding DNA: TGTGCCAGCAGACCGGACAGGGTCTACGAGCAGTACTTC. It is translated as CASRPDRVYEQYF.

This clonotype was detected ten times or more. The rearrangement joins TRBV9 to TRBJ2-1, with D hard to call. Germline lookup yields CDR1 SGDLS and CDR2 YYNGEE. This CDR3 comprises 15 residues. Trimming removed 4 bases from V and 4 bases from J, with 15 bases in between. The CDR3 bases are TGTGCCAGCAGCCAGGACCCTCCTATTTACAATGAGCAGTTCTTC. Protein product: CASSQDPPIYNEQFF. The full variable domain, rest sourced from reference TRBV9 and TRBJ2-1, is DSGVTQTPKHLITATGQRVTLRCSPRSGDLSVYWYQQSLDQGLQFLIQYYNGEERAKGNILERFSAQQFPDLHSELNLSSLELGDSALYFCASSQDPPIYNEQFFGPGTRLTVL.

The chain uses TRBV5-1 and TRBJ1-1; D call uncertain. This CDR3 is 13 amino acids long. Per the germline V gene, CDR1 is SGHRS and CDR2 is YFSETQ. V gave up 5 bases and J gave up 1 base, with 9 bases separating them. DNA for the CDR3: TGCGCCAGCAGATTGAGCGGGAACACTGAAGCTTTCTTT. It encodes CASRLSGNTEAFF.

In the case of this clonotype: A read error is possible here, since a much larger clone lies one base away. V and J are TRBV9 and TRBJ2-3; no reliable D call. This CDR3 has 12 amino acids. CDR1 and CDR2 (germline): SGDLS, YYNGEE. The CDR3, as DNA: TGTGCCGGCAGCGCCATAGGAGATACGCAGTATTTT. Its translation is CAGSAIGDTQYF.

This clonotype was recorded at least ten times. The chain couples TRBV19 to TRBJ2-7; possible D gene TRBD1, 5 bases. Per the germline V gene, CDR1 is LNHDA and CDR2 is SQIVND (reference sequence). The V end lost 4 bases, the J end lost 2 bases, and 12 bases lay between the germline ends. The CDR3 runs 14 residues. The CDR3 DNA sequence: TGTGCCAGTAGTACCCAGGGTTCGACCTACGAGCAGTACTTC. Its translation is CASSTQGSTYEQYF.

This clonotype was found a few times. The chain recombines TRBV27 with TRBJ2-1; the D is unclear. Trimming shortened V by 7 bases and J by 7 bases, and 17 bases separated the two germline ends. CDR1 and CDR2 from the germline V gene are MNHEY and SMNVEV (reference sequence). This CDR3 has 14 residues. The CDR3 protein is CASKWGNPQNEQFF. The CDR3 DNA sequence: TGTGCCAGCAAATGGGGAAACCCCCAGAATGAGCAGTTCTTC.